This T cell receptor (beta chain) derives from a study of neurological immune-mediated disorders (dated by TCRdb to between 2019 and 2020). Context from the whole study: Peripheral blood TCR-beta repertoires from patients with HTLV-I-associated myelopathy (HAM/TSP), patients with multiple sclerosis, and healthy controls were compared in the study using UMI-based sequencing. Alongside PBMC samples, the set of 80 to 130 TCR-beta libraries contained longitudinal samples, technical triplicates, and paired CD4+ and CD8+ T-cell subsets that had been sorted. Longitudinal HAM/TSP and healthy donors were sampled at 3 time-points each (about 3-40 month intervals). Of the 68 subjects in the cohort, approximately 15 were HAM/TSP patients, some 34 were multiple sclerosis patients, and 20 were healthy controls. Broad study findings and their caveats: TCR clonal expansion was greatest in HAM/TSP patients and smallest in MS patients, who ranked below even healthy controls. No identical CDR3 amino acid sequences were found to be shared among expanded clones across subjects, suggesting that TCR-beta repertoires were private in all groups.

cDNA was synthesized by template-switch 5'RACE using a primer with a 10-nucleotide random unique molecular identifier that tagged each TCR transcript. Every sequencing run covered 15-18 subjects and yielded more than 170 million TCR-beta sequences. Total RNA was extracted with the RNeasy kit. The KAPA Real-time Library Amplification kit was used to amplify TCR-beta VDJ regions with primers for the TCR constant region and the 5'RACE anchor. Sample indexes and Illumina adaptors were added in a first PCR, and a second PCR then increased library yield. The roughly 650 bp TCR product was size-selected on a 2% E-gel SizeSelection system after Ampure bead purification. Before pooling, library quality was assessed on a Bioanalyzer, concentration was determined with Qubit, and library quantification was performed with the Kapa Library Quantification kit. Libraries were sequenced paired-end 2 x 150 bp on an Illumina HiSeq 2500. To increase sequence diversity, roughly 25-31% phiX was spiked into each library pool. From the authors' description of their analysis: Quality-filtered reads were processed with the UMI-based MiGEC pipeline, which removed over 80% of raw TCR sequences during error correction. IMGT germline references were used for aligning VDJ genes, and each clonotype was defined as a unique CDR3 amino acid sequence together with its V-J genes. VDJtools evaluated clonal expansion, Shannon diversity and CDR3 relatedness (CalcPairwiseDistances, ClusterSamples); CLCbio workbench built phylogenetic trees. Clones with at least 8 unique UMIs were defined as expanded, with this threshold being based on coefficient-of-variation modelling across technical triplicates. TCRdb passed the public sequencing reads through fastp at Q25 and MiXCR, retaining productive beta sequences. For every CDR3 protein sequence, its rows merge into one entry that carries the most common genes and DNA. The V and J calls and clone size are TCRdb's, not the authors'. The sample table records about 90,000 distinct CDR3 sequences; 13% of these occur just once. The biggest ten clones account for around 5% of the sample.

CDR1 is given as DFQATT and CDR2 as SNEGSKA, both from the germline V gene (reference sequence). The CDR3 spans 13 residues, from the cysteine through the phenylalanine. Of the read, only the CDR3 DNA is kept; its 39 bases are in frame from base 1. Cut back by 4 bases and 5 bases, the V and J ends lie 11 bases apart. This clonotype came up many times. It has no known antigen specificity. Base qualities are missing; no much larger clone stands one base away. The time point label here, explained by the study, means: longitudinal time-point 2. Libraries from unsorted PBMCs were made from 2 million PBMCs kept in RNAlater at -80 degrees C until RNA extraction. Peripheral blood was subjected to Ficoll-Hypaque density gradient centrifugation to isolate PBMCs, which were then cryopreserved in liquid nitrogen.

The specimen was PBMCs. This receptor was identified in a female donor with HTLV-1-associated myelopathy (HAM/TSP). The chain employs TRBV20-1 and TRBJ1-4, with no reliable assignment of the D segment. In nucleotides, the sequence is TGCAGTGCTATCCCCGGCGGGAATGAAAAACTGTTTTTT. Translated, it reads CSAIPGGNEKLFF.